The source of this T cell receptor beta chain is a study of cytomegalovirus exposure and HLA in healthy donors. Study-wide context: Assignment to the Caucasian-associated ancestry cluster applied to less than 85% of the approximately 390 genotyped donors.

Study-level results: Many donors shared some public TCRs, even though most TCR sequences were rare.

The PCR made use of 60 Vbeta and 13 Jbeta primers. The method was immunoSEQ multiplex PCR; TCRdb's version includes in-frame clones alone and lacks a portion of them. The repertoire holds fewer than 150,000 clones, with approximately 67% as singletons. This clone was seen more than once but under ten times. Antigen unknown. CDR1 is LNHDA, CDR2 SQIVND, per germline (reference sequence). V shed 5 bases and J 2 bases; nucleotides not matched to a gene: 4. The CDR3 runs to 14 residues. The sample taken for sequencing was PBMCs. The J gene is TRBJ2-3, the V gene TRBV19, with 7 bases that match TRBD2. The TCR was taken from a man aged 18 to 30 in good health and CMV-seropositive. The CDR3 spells CASSGGGITDTQYF. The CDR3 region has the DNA TGTGCCAGTAGTGGGGGAGGGATCACAGATACGCAGTATTTT.